This is a list of T cell receptor beta chains from one sample in a study of shared clonotypes between healthy human individuals. Some clones are missing from TCRdb's copy, which holds only in-frame ones; the method was immunoSEQ multiplex PCR. The sample shows about 2.3 million clones, less than 95% of them seen only once. Source material: naive CD4+ T cells from PBMCs. Source of these receptors: a man aged 18 to 29 in good health. Some clones in this sample may be carry-over from other donors' samples. CDR3s include the opening cysteine and the closing phenylalanine or tryptophan. Fields, in order: J gene, clone size, V gene, D gene, CDR3 protein, CDR3 DNA. D genes are given only for firm matches. Clone sizes are given selectively: once, few, many, or a class where the clone is expanded.

j_call: TRBJ2-7
clone_size: -
v_call: TRBV5-6
d_call: -
cdr3_aa: CASSLAAGWNEQYF
cdr3_nt: TGTGCCAGCAGCTTGGCCGCAGGGTGGAACGAGCAGTACTTC

j_call: TRBJ2-2
clone_size: -
v_call: TRBV27
d_call: -
cdr3_aa: CASVSPGPITGELFF
cdr3_nt: TGTGCCAGCGTCTCCCCGGGACCGATAACAGGGGAGCTGTTTTTT

j_call: TRBJ1-3
clone_size: -
v_call: TRBV7-9
d_call: -
cdr3_aa: CASSQQAYSGNTIYF
cdr3_nt: TGTGCCAGCAGCCAACAAGCCTACTCTGGAAACACCATATATTTT

j_call: TRBJ2-7
clone_size: -
v_call: TRBV10-3
d_call: -
cdr3_aa: CATVSEQYF
cdr3_nt: TGTGCCACCGTCAGCGAGCAGTACTTC

j_call: TRBJ2-2
clone_size: few
v_call: TRBV7-3
d_call: -
cdr3_aa: CASSLGTGELFF
cdr3_nt: TGTGCCAGCAGCTTAGGTACCGGGGAGCTGTTTTTT

j_call: TRBJ2-1
clone_size: -
v_call: TRBV5-1
d_call: -
cdr3_aa: CASSSIPGRYNEQFF
cdr3_nt: TGCGCCAGCAGCTCGATCCCGGGACGGTACAATGAGCAGTTCTTC

j_call: TRBJ2-6
clone_size: -
v_call: TRBV30
d_call: -
cdr3_aa: CAWSVSSGANVLTF
cdr3_nt: TGTGCCTGGAGTGTCAGCTCTGGGGCCAACGTCCTGACTTTC

j_call: TRBJ2-5
clone_size: -
v_call: TRBV6-1
d_call: -
cdr3_aa: CASSPQETQYF
cdr3_nt: TGTGCCAGCAGTCCTCAAGAGACCCAGTACTTC

j_call: TRBJ2-2
clone_size: -
v_call: TRBV5-4
d_call: TRBD1
cdr3_aa: CASSLAQGVGELFF
cdr3_nt: TGTGCCAGCAGCTTGGCCCAGGGGGTCGGGGAGCTGTTTTTT

j_call: TRBJ2-3
clone_size: -
v_call: TRBV6-5
d_call: -
cdr3_aa: CASSYQGTDTQYF
cdr3_nt: TGTGCCAGCAGTTATCAGGGTACAGATACGCAGTATTTT

j_call: TRBJ1-1
clone_size: -
v_call: TRBV28
d_call: -
cdr3_aa: CASSLWSAGNTEAFF
cdr3_nt: TGTGCCAGCAGTTTATGGAGCGCCGGGAACACTGAAGCTTTCTTT

j_call: TRBJ1-1
clone_size: -
v_call: TRBV25-1
d_call: -
cdr3_aa: CAGSVTRGNTEAFF
cdr3_nt: TGTGCCGGCAGTGTTACCCGGGGGAACACTGAAGCTTTCTTT

j_call: TRBJ2-7
clone_size: -
v_call: TRBV28
d_call: -
cdr3_aa: CASSPHKAGYEQYF
cdr3_nt: TGTGCCAGCAGCCCCCATAAAGCGGGCTACGAGCAGTACTTC

j_call: TRBJ1-1
clone_size: -
v_call: TRBV25-1
d_call: TRBD1
cdr3_aa: CASSDPRTGMNTEAFF
cdr3_nt: TGTGCCAGCAGTGACCCCAGGACAGGGATGAACACTGAAGCTTTCTTT

j_call: TRBJ1-2
clone_size: -
v_call: TRBV19
d_call: TRBD1
cdr3_aa: CASSKIQGTANYGYTF
cdr3_nt: TGTGCCAGTAGTAAGATTCAGGGGACAGCCAACTATGGCTACACCTTC

j_call: TRBJ1-3
clone_size: -
v_call: TRBV7-9
d_call: -
cdr3_aa: CASTRDFSGNTIYF
cdr3_nt: TGTGCCAGCACCAGGGACTTCTCTGGAAACACCATATATTTT

j_call: TRBJ2-2
clone_size: -
v_call: TRBV4-1
d_call: -
cdr3_aa: CASSHPRGNRNTGELFF
cdr3_nt: TGCGCCAGCAGCCATCCGCGGGGCAATCGGAACACCGGGGAGCTGTTTTTT

j_call: TRBJ2-3
clone_size: -
v_call: TRBV4-1
d_call: -
cdr3_aa: CASSQYSSTDTQYF
cdr3_nt: TGCGCCAGCAGCCAATACTCTAGCACAGATACGCAGTATTTT

j_call: TRBJ2-4
clone_size: -
v_call: TRBV18
d_call: -
cdr3_aa: CASSPTSAGLAKNIQYF
cdr3_nt: TGTGCCAGCTCACCAACTTCTGCCGGATTAGCCAAAAACATTCAGTACTTC

j_call: TRBJ2-1
clone_size: -
v_call: TRBV7-2
d_call: TRBD2
cdr3_aa: CASSLLAVTDEQFF
cdr3_nt: TGTGCCAGCAGCTTGCTAGCGGTTACGGATGAGCAGTTCTTC

j_call: TRBJ2-1
clone_size: -
v_call: TRBV19
d_call: -
cdr3_aa: CASSILGGGVRNEQFF
cdr3_nt: TGTGCCAGTAGTATTTTGGGGGGAGGCGTCCGCAATGAGCAGTTCTTC

j_call: TRBJ2-1
clone_size: -
v_call: TRBV7-3
d_call: TRBD2
cdr3_aa: CASSLGVSGRNEQFF
cdr3_nt: TGTGCCAGCAGCTTAGGGGTTAGCGGGAGAAACGAGCAGTTCTTC

j_call: TRBJ1-3
clone_size: -
v_call: TRBV19
d_call: -
cdr3_aa: CASSIRIRVGGNTIYF
cdr3_nt: TGTGCCAGTAGTATAAGGATCCGGGTAGGAGGAAACACCATATATTTT

j_call: TRBJ1-6
clone_size: once
v_call: TRBV25-1
d_call: -
cdr3_aa: CASSGSGGPSPLHF
cdr3_nt: TGTGCCAGCAGTGGTAGTGGGGGCCCTTCACCCCTCCACTTT

j_call: TRBJ2-3
clone_size: -
v_call: TRBV5-1
d_call: -
cdr3_aa: CASSAREPWTDTQYF
cdr3_nt: TGCGCCAGCAGCGCCCGGGAGCCTTGGACAGATACGCAGTATTTT

j_call: TRBJ2-7
clone_size: -
v_call: TRBV7-2
d_call: -
cdr3_aa: CASSPNPLRSEQYF
cdr3_nt: TGTGCCAGCAGCCCGAACCCTCTAAGGTCCGAGCAGTACTTC